Here is one TCR beta chain with its context. TCRdb ran MiXCR on the 5' RACE reads and lists one entry per CDR3 protein. Of approximately 50,000 distinct CDR3 sequences in the sample, 14% to 15% were seen once. Germline lookup yields CDR1 MNHNS and CDR2 SASEGT. Trimming at V came to 3 bases and at J to 2 bases, leaving 2 bases not matched to a gene. The CDR3 is 14 amino acids. The entry originates in a study of T cells of healthy individuals. The rearrangement uses TRBV6-1 and TRBJ2-3; 7 bases are a match to TRBD1. The receptor comes from a human donor in good health. The chain's CDR3 is CASSDQGDTDTQYF. The DNA for the CDR3 is TGTGCCAGCAGTGATCAGGGGGACACAGATACGCAGTATTTT.